This paragraph reports one TCR beta chain. Its antigen remains undetermined. No base quality information exists; no much larger clone differs at one position. This entry comes from a study of cytomegalovirus exposure and HLA in healthy donors (dated by TCRdb to between 2016 and 2019). Study-level background: In an earlier analysis of 550 to 750 of the donors, 276 Gb of sequence data and some 100 million unique TCR beta sequences from about 180 million T cells were reported. Roughly 300 gigabases of sequencing data and around 85 million unique TCR sequences made up an early release that covered nearly 650 HLA-typed donors. Among the approximately 420 genotyped donors, under 90% belonged to the genetic ancestry cluster associated with self-reported Caucasian donors. The study aimed to test whether signatures of past pathogen exposure could be identified by cataloging public T cell receptors. The study profiled the T cell repertoires of 550 to 700 subjects by immunosequencing and related them to cytomegalovirus serostatus. In addition to the first cohort of hundreds of subjects, a separate validation cohort of 120 different subjects was used. High-throughput TCR immunosequencing, statistical association of individual TCRs with disease status, and machine learning were combined to predict cytomegalovirus infection status. In a later analysis, previously published TCR beta repertoires from more than 500 donors were re-analyzed and high-resolution HLA genotyping was added so that TCR occurrence patterns could be studied. Rather than using new phenotypic data, the later analysis identified candidate immune exposures from TCR beta sequences and from how often those sequences occurred across donors. An earlier analysis of several hundred of the donors used high-throughput TCR beta sequencing to judge whether each TCR beta V gene segment behaved as functional or pseudogenic. Donor age, sex, ethnicity and CMV serostatus were collected together with the repertoire data. A later genetic analysis used genome-wide SNP genotypes for about three fifths of the roughly 700 donors, treating that subset as a discovery cohort. All discovery cohort repertoires had been generated using a single sequencing platform. Class I and class II HLA loci were covered by the typing at four-digit resolution. Typing coverage differed by locus: A, B, C, DRB1 and DQB1 were typed in about 620-630 donors, DQA1 in about 550, DPA1 in over 600, and DPB1 in 472. Because of strong linkage in the cohort, 5 or 6 DR-DQ haplotypes were treated as single units for association and clustering. Among almost 400 genotyped donors of the cohort, an average of 235,054 unique TCR beta nucleotide sequences were sequenced per donor, roughly 18% of them non-productive. General findings and caveats noted by the study authors: About 15 rarely observed V segments, including chromosome 9 orphons, were excluded from the earlier analysis of several hundred of the donors because counts were too low. A later analysis found that HLA-associated TCR beta chains were more clonally expanded and had lower generation probabilities than equally common non-associated chains. Linkage disequilibrium might explain the correlated functional status among segregating V segments, but an unknown experimental factor could not be excluded. HLA typing was unavailable for some donors at each locus, so association tests used only the typed subset. When HLA alleles, especially DR and DQ, strongly co-occurred, attributing TCR associations to individual alleles was difficult. A later analysis found that TCR association rates varied across HLA loci, with DRB1 alleles showing the most associated TCRs and HLA-C alleles the fewest. In this cohort, only TCR beta chains were sequenced, and detectable features were limited by the absence of alpha or paired-chain data. The authors suggested that the approach could potentially be extended to other disease states and immunological phenotypes. Cytomegalovirus status was reported to be diagnosed by the classifier with high specificity and sensitivity in both the original and validation cohorts. In an earlier analysis of several hundred of the donors, most TCR beta V segments were observed in productive rearrangements about 87% or about 30% of the time, broadly matching IMGT annotations. In a later analysis, around 15,000 TCR beta sequences were associated with specific HLA alleles at a false discovery rate of 0.05. The presence/absence analyses assumed that sequencing depth was roughly uniform across donors, and that assumption may not be true. A group of highly shared sequence variants was considered likely to be a technical artifact of the sequencing pipeline. Because the 87-base-pair reads could not distinguish some IMGT-functional V segments, including TRBV6-2 and TRBV6-3, those segments were excluded. In the study, approximately 160 TCR beta chains were listed as associated with cytomegalovirus. According to a later analysis, most CMV-associated TCR beta chains appeared to be HLA-restricted, and the HLA associations seemed to be driven largely by CMV exposure. A further reported finding was that TCR beta sequences accurately predicted the HLA-A and HLA-B alleles for most subjects in the first cohort. A few of the identified cytomegalovirus-associated TCR beta chains were confirmed in vitro to be specific for cytomegalovirus antigens. In a later genetic analysis, fewer N-insertions in productive TCRs were reported among donors in an Asian-associated ancestry cluster than the roughly 700-donor mean. Several of the top co-occurrence clusters appeared to be linked to parvovirus B19, influenza, CMV and Epstein-Barr virus, according to a later analysis. Most TCR sequences were seen in very few donors, while some public TCRs were found in many individuals. V-gene and J-gene trimming of TCR beta chains was associated with a missense DCLRE1C variant in a later genetic analysis, and the association was replicated in an independent cohort. For the cohort, immune exposure information was limited to CMV serostatus.

According to the germline V gene, CDR1 reads SQVTM and CDR2 reads ANQGSEA. V is cut by 4 bases and J by 2 bases, and the space between the germline ends is 16 bases. Counted from cysteine to phenylalanine, this CDR3 has 15 amino acids. Only CDR3 DNA is held: 45 bases, read in frame from base 1. Receptor amplification or capture employed the immunoSEQ multiplex PCR assay. For the multiplex PCR, a mixture combining 60 forward primers for TCR Vbeta segments and 13 reverse primers for TCR Jbeta segments was used. The CDR3 region of rearranged TCR beta genes was amplified from genomic DNA by a multiplex PCR assay. On the Illumina HiSeq System, the amplified TCR beta libraries were sequenced as 87-base-pair reads. The authors processed their data as follows. A later analysis tallied roughly 80 million unique TCR beta chains across the 600 to 700 repertoires, and 10 million to 11 million of those chains were shared by two or more donors. Raw reads were error-corrected and collapsed into unique sequences by a nearest-neighbor algorithm in which closely related sequences were merged to remove PCR and sequencing errors. V, D and J gene segments were assigned by aligning CDR3 sequences to IMGT reference sequences. For a sequence to be retained, at least a six-nucleotide match to both a V gene segment and a J gene segment was required. A rearrangement was called productive if the CDR3 had no stop codons and remained in frame with V and J, and every other rearrangement was called non-productive. Following IMGT convention, CDR3 was defined as the stretch from the second conserved V-encoded cysteine up to the conserved J-encoded phenylalanine. The earlier analysis of about 590 of the donors excluded sequences that lacked an unambiguous match to a single V gene segment. An earlier analysis of some 500 of the donors classified V segments as functional when productive rearrangements were above 56.7% and as segregating when the standard deviation between donors was above 5%. A statistical classification framework was developed to diagnose cytomegalovirus status using the catalog of TCR beta chain sequences. In a later analysis, V and J genes were assigned by comparing TCR nucleotide sequences against IMGT/GENE-DB human TR gene sequences. The TCRdist pipeline was used in a later analysis to assign CDR3 sequences and most-parsimonious VDJ recombination scenarios. In a later analysis, each TCR beta chain was defined by its CDR3 amino acid sequence together with its V-gene family, and reads without a unique V-gene family were excluded. A later analysis removed 600 or so highly shared, low-generation-probability nucleotide sequences to deal with suspected cross-contamination and a sequencing artifact. A later analysis calculated a clonal expansion index for each public chain from normalized within-repertoire ranks of inferred template counts. In a later analysis, generation probabilities were computed with a VDJ recombination model fitted to out-of-frame rearrangements, and the resulting probabilities were checked against IGoR. A later analysis scored TCR-TCR, TCR-HLA and TCR-CMV co-occurrence with hypergeometric tests, applying a repertoire-size bias correction to TCR pairs. To estimate false discovery rates, a later analysis permuted the HLA or CMV assignments 20 times. In a later analysis, co-occurring TCRs were grouped with DBSCAN, and TCRdist sequence similarity was added when clustering was performed within HLA-allele-positive subsets. Repertoires with fewer than 30,000 or more than 120,000 public chains, plus five repertoires with anomalous nucleotide sharing, were excluded from co-occurrence clustering. As stored in TCRdb, this immuneACCESS dataset retains in-frame rearrangements with V and J assigned. A fraction of the clones does not appear; measured against another copy, unresolved V genes explain less than half of the discrepancy, and the remainder lacks a known reason. The DNA was the basis for D and trimming; V, J and clone size are from that table. This sample has 160,000 or so clones in its table, and approximately 80% of those were observed once. The biggest ten clones account for 3.7% of the sample.

The cohort was made up of hundreds of healthy bone marrow donors. At the time of sampling, every cohort member was nominally healthy, though immune exposures that went unrecorded were likely present. The donor was CMV seropositive and belonged to the group of 250 to 300 seropositive cohort members. Every donor gave a peripheral blood sample, and the peripheral blood mononuclear cells from that sample were used for TCR beta sequencing. Genomic DNA extraction from the blood cell samples was performed with the Qiagen DNeasy Blood Extraction Kit. This TCR derives from a man younger than 45 in good health and CMV-seropositive. The V and J genes are TRBV29-1 and TRBJ2-3; TRBD1 is perhaps the D gene, given 6 matching bases. The sample taken for sequencing was PBMCs. The CDR3 sequence is CSVGTAPYPTDTQYF. The bases read TGCAGCGTTGGGACAGCGCCGTACCCCACAGATACGCAGTATTTT.